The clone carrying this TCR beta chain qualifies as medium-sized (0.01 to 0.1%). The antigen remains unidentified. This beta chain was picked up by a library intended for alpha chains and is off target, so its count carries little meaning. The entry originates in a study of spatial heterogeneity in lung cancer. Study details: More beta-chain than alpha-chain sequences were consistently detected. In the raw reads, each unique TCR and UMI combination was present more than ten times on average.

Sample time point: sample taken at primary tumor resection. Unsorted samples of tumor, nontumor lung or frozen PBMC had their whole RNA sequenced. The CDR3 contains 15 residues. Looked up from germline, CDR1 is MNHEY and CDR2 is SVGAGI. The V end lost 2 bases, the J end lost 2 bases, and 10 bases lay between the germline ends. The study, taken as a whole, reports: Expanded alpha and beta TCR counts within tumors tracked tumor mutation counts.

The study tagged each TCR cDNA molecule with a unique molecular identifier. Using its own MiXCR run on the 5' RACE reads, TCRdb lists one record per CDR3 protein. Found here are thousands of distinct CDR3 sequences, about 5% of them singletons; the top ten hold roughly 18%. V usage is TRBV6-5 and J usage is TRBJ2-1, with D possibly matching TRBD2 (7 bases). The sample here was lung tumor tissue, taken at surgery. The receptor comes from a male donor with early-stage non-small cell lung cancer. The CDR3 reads CASSYRGGTYNEQFF. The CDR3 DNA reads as TGTGCCAGCAGTTACAGGGGGGGGACCTACAATGAGCAGTTCTTC.